The TCR beta chain described here comes from a study of T cells after yellow fever vaccination (dated by TCRdb to between 2018 and 2020). For the wider study: Libraries from fractions with low cell numbers were prepared with the SMART-Seq v4 Ultra Low Input RNA kit. Bulk TCR alpha and beta repertoires were sequenced longitudinally to track T-cell clones before and after primary and booster YFV17D yellow fever vaccination. The cohort comprised two healthy male donors, one aged 18 to 30 and one aged 30 to 40 years. Blood was collected at multiple timepoints before and after primary and secondary immunization, and bulk PBMC replicates and cell subsets were isolated. Overall study results and their limits: The study included only a couple of donors, which limits how far the findings can be generalized. Computational filtering was needed because FACS-sorted repertoires could contain abundant contaminating clonotypes from the bulk population. The secondary T-cell response was found to be weaker but faster than the primary response, with a peak reached on day 5 rather than on day 15. Most clones expanded after primary vaccination were re-detected after the booster (almost 97% of CD4 and around 88% of CD8), suggesting broad memory maintenance. A small share of clonotypes was detected in both CD4 and CD8 compartments, with the overlap likely arising from convergent recombination.

Turning to this clonotype: The specificity of this receptor is unknown. Base qualities are missing; no much larger clone stands one base away.

TCR cDNA was synthesized by 5'RACE template switching, through which a universal primer site and unique molecular identifiers were introduced. Priming for cDNA synthesis came from both the TCR alpha and TCR beta constant segments. Libraries were amplified in two PCR steps, with sample barcodes and sequencing adapters added in the second step. Libraries were sequenced on Illumina HiSeq 2500 (2x100 bp) or NovaSeq (2x150 bp). As for the authors' bioinformatics: Demultiplexing of reads and collapsing into UMI consensus sequences were performed with MIGEC, and V(D)J alignment was carried out with MiXCR. Vaccine-responding clonotypes were defined with edgeR using replicate PBMC samples, requiring FDR below 0.01 and a log2 fold change above 5 up to day 15. Bulk clonotypes were assigned CD4 or CD8 identity according to which sequenced CD4 or CD8 repertoire held them at higher abundance. In-frame beta chains were kept once TCRdb had trimmed the public reads at Q25 with fastp and called clones with MiXCR. Each record represents a unique CDR3 protein, reported with the most common genes and DNA among its rows. TCRdb, not the authors, supplied the V and J calls. The table for this sample lists roughly 500,000 distinct CDR3 sequences; about 19% of them were counted only once. The ten biggest clones cover more than 13% of the sample.

The treatment or condition label, read with the paper, signifies: live attenuated yellow fever vaccine strain. At each blood-draw timepoint, two biological replicates of bulk PBMCs were obtained. PBMCs were isolated from peripheral blood using a standard Ficoll-Paque protocol. TriZol was used to extract RNA from bulk PBMCs, from CD4 and CD8 fractions, and from dextramer-positive and dextramer-negative fractions. Its CDR3 holds 14 amino acids, cysteine through phenylalanine. Left in the record is the CDR3 DNA by itself, 42 bases read in frame from the first base. Sequences MNHNS (CDR1) and SASEGT (CDR2) are obtained from the germline V gene. The V and J ends are trimmed by 7 bases and 7 bases, leaving 16 bases between them.

This receptor was taken from a man aged 30 to 39 who received the YFV17D yellow fever vaccine. The material was PBMCs, obtained 15 days after the yellow fever booster vaccination. The chain is encoded by TRBV6-1 joined to TRBJ2-2; TRBD2 is possibly the D segment (6 matching bases). In nucleotide form, the sequence is TGTGCCAGCACCGATAGCGGAAGTCTCGGGGAGCTGTTTTTT. Its translation reads: CASTDSGSLGELFF.